The present T cell receptor (beta chain) was sequenced within a study of blood T cell repertoires in COVID-19. Sequencing used immunoSEQ multiplex PCR; TCRdb keeps in-frame clones, though not all of them. The data show 150,000 to 200,000 clones, over 70% seen once. This CDR3 has 13 residues. In germline, CDR1 is SGHNT, CDR2 YYREEE (reference sequence). Deletions cut 3 bases from V and 7 bases from J, with 11 bases between. This clone has just a few counts. What was sequenced was PBMCs or T cells enriched from blood (not recorded which). This sequence was found in a man in his fifties who had recovered from COVID-19. The V gene is TRBV5-4, the J gene TRBJ2-1, with D possibly matching TRBD2 (5 bases). The CDR3: CASSSLLGNEQFF. CDR3 coding DNA: TGTGCCAGCAGCTCCTTACTAGGGAATGAGCAGTTCTTC. The full variable domain, its missing parts supplied by reference TRBV5-4 and TRBJ2-1, is ETGVTQSPTHLIKTRGQQVTLRCSSQSGHNTVSWYQQALGQGPQFIFQYYREEENGRGNFPPRFSGLQFPNYSSELNVNALELDDSALYLCASSSLLGNEQFFGPGTRLTVL.